What follows are 32 T cell receptor beta chains derived from one specimen sequenced in a study of T-cell memory formation after mild COVID-19. TCRdb recomputed calls from the 5' RACE reads with MiXCR, one row per CDR3 protein. This sample carries roughly 560,000 distinct CDR3 sequences, approximately 20% of them seen once, and the ten largest clones take about an eighth. Sequenced material: PBMCs or a T cell subset sorted from them (not recorded which). The receptors were gathered from an adult woman who had mild COVID-19 (a few samples of this study predate the infection). Cell type and time point are not known.

This clonotype occurred a few times. The chain has TRBV6-6 and TRBJ2-2, with D unresolved. V gave up 2 bases and J gave up 6 bases, with 7 bases separating them. This CDR3 is 13 amino acids long. Per the germline V gene, CDR1 is MNHNY and CDR2 is SVGAGI (reference sequence). CDR3 DNA sequence: TGTGCCAGCAGTTACAGGTCCCCCGGGGAGCTGTTTTTT. It is translated as CASSYRSPGELFF.

V gene TRBV12-3 or TRBV12-4 combines with J gene TRBJ2-3, with D uncertain. The CDR3 sequence is 14 residues long. V was trimmed by 6 bases and J by 2 bases, leaving 12 bases between them. The CDR3 DNA reads TGTGCCAGCAGCCTACTACGGAACACAGATACGCAGTATTTT. Translating it yields CASSLLRNTDTQYF.

This chain connects TRBV4-3 to TRBJ2-1, with D uncertain. This CDR3 region has 13 residues. Between the trimmed V and J ends, which lost 0 bases and 8 bases, there was a span of 8 bases. Germline V gene lookup returns CDR1 LGHNA and CDR2 YSLEER. Written as DNA, the CDR3 is TGCGCCAGCAGCCAAGAGGAGATGTATGAGCAGTTCTTC. Translating it yields CASSQEEMYEQFF.

This chain links TRBV15 with TRBJ2-7, with 8 bases that match TRBD2. The V gene's germline CDR1 is LNHNV and CDR2 YYDKDF (reference sequence). The ends lost 0 bases at V and 1 base at J; junction bases unmatched: 2. This CDR3 contains 15 residues. Here the CDR3 DNA reads TGTGCCACCAGCAGAGAAGCGGGGGAGTCCTACGAGCAGTACTTC. Its translation is CATSREAGESYEQYF.

This clonotype has a handful of counts. V and J are TRBV7-2 and TRBJ2-2, with 7 bases matching TRBD1. J gave up 5 bases and V 3 bases, and 6 bases lay outside the gene matches. The CDR3 spans 15 residues. Per germline, CDR1 SGHTA and CDR2 FQGNSA. The CDR3 DNA reads TGTGCCAGCAGCTTTCGAGACAGGGAAACCGGGGAGCTGTTTTTT. This codes for CASSFRDRETGELFF.

This rearrangement joins TRBV7-8 to TRBJ2-7; tentative D call: TRBD1 (5 bases). This CDR3 has 18 amino acids. V lost 1 base and J 2 bases, leaving 21 bases between the germline ends. Germline V gives CDR1 SGHVS, CDR2 FQNEAQ. Here the CDR3 reads CASSLVSLGGHIAYEQYF. CDR3 in DNA: TGTGCCAGCAGCTTAGTTAGTTTAGGTGGACACATTGCCTACGAGCAGTACTTC.

The genes are TRBV14 and TRBJ2-7, with D perhaps matching TRBD1 or TRBD2 (5 bases each). V was clipped by 4 bases and J by 5 bases, with 12 bases between them. Germline lookup yields CDR1 SGHDN and CDR2 FVKESK. The CDR3 loop spans 13 amino acids. The DNA of the CDR3 is TGTGCCAGCAGCCCGAGGTGGGGGAACGAGCAGTACTTC. It yields the protein CASSPRWGNEQYF.

This rearrangement joins TRBV11-2 to TRBJ2-3, with TRBD2 matching 7 bases. Trimming removed 2 bases from V and 4 bases from J; junction bases left unmatched: 24. Per the germline V gene, CDR1 is SGHAT and CDR2 is FQNNGV. The CDR3 is 21 amino acids. CDR3 DNA: TGTGCCAGCAGCTTAACGGAGCGGGCTCGCGGGCTAGCGGCACGTCCAGATACGCAGTATTTT. Protein: CASSLTERARGLAARPDTQYF.

In this sample, this clonotype turned up many times. The chain links TRBV10-3 to TRBJ2-5; D perhaps matches TRBD1 (5 bases). The CDR3 contains 14 residues. Trimming took 0 bases from V and 4 from J, leaving 9 bases between them. CDR1 ENHRY and CDR2 SYGVKD come from the germline V gene. The CDR3 coding sequence is TGTGCCATCAGTGAGTCTGCCAGGGTAGAGACCCAGTACTTC. It codes for CAISESARVETQYF.

In this sample, this clonotype turned up a few times. The J gene is TRBJ2-7, the V gene TRBV18; D tentatively fits TRBD1 or TRBD2 (6 bases each). This CDR3 has 15 residues. Per the germline V gene, CDR1 is KGHSH and CDR2 is LQKENI. The ends were cut back, 1 base at V and 7 bases at J, with 17 bases in the middle. Written as DNA, the CDR3 is TGTGCCAGCTCACCACTCGGGGGCGGAACTAGTGAGCAGTACTTC. Its protein product is CASSPLGGGTSEQYF.

Ten or more counts support this clonotype. V usage is TRBV7-2 and J usage is TRBJ2-1; 7 bases align to TRBD1. The length of the CDR3 is 15 residues. CDR1 SGHTA and CDR2 FQGNSA come from the germline V gene. The trim removed 3 bases at V and 3 bases at J, leaving 5 bases unmatched. CDR3 coding DNA: TGTGCCAGCAGCTTCGTCCCAGGGGGCTACAATGAGCAGTTCTTC. Its translation is CASSFVPGGYNEQFF.

There are many counts of this clonotype. V usage is TRBV9 and J usage is TRBJ2-3, with D tentatively TRBD2 (6 bases). The CDR3 length is 15 residues. The germline V gene encodes CDR1 SGDLS and CDR2 YYNGEE. The V end was cut by 0 bases, the J end by 2 bases, with 10 bases between. CDR3 coding DNA: TGTGCCAGCAGCGTAGACGGGGGTGACACAGATACGCAGTATTTT. This translates into CASSVDGGDTDTQYF.

V usage is TRBV7-9 and J usage is TRBJ2-3; 9 bases fit TRBD2. Losses at the gene ends were 4 bases for V and 0 bases for J; bases not matched to a gene: 11. Germline CDR1 reads SEHNR; CDR2 reads FQNEAQ (reference sequence). This CDR3 is 18 amino acids long. CDR3 sequence: CASSYGASGAPSTDTQYF. CDR3 DNA: TGTGCCAGCAGCTATGGCGCTAGCGGGGCCCCCAGCACAGATACGCAGTATTTT.

This clonotype was seen a few times. The rearrangement uses TRBV7-2 and TRBJ2-1; D possibly corresponds to TRBD2 (5 bases). There are 16 residues in the CDR3. V gave up 0 bases and J gave up 8 bases, with 17 bases separating them. Per the germline V gene, CDR1 is SGHTA and CDR2 is FQGNSA. DNA for the CDR3: TGTGCCAGCAGCTTAGCGGAGGTTTGGGTTAACGATGAGCAGTTCTTC. It translates to CASSLAEVWVNDEQFF.

This clonotype occurred a few times. The gene calls are TRBV10-3 and TRBJ2-3, with D possibly being TRBD2 (6 bases). The CDR3 loop spans 14 amino acids. CDR1 and CDR2 from the germline V gene are ENHRY and SYGVKD. The V end was cut by 5 bases, the J end by 0 bases, with 9 bases between. CDR3 nucleotides: TGTGCCATCAGTCGGGAGACAAGCACAGATACGCAGTATTTT. Protein: CAISRETSTDTQYF.

The V and J genes are TRBV4-2 and TRBJ2-5, with 11 nucleotides matching TRBD2. V was pared by 1 base and J by 5 bases, with 9 bases of the junction left unmatched. The length of the CDR3 is 17 residues. From germline, CDR1 is LGHNA and CDR2 YNFKEQ. For the CDR3, the DNA is TGTGCCAGCAGCCAAGGGAGTAGCGGGGGGGCCCCGGAGACCCAGTACTTC. Protein sequence: CASSQGSSGGAPETQYF.

A few counts support this clonotype. This CDR3 reads CASSVGGGGPEAFF. CDR3 DNA sequence: TGTGCCAGCAGCGTAGGCGGTGGGGGACCTGAAGCTTTCTTT. The V and J genes are TRBV9 and TRBJ1-1, with TRBD1 as a possible D gene (5 bases). The germline V gene has CDR1 SGDLS and CDR2 YYNGEE. Deletions cut 0 bases from V and 6 bases from J, with 12 bases between. This CDR3 region has 14 residues.

This clonotype has just a few counts. The chain combines TRBV7-3 with TRBJ2-5; possibly TRBD2 for D (6 bases). The CDR3 totals 17 residues. V dropped 0 bases and J dropped 1 base, with 15 bases sitting between them. Germline values: CDR1 SGHTA, CDR2 FQGTGA. The CDR3 loop reads CASSLTSSGGAQETQYF. CDR3 sequence (DNA): TGTGCCAGCAGCTTAACGAGTAGCGGAGGGGCCCAAGAGACCCAGTACTTC.

V is TRBV4-2 and J is TRBJ1-4; the match to TRBD1 covers 7 bases. CDR3 length: 15 residues. V dropped 2 bases and J dropped 6; count of bases not matched to a gene: 6. Looked up from germline, CDR1 is LGHNA and CDR2 is YNFKEQ. The CDR3 coding sequence is TGTGCCAGCAGCCAAAAATGGGACAGTTATGAAAAACTGTTTTTT. The encoded protein is CASSQKWDSYEKLFF.

The CDR3 DNA reads TGTGCCACCAACGGACCCCTGGACACCACCCGTGTCAATGAGCAGTTCTTC. It encodes CATNGPLDTTRVNEQFF. The V and J genes are TRBV15 and TRBJ2-1, with D tentatively TRBD1 (5 bases). The CDR3 is made up of 17 amino acids. Trimming took 7 bases from V and 6 from J, leaving 25 bases between them. CDR1 and CDR2 from the germline V gene are LNHNV and YYDKDF (reference sequence).

This chain links TRBV7-2 with TRBJ2-5; no clear D gene. The germline gives CDR1 SGHTA, CDR2 FQGNSA. Trimming took 5 bases from V and 5 from J, leaving 15 bases between them. The CDR3 has 14 amino acids. CDR3 protein: CASSPRTLSETQYF. The CDR3 coding sequence is TGTGCCAGCAGCCCGAGGACGCTCTCGGAGACCCAGTACTTC.

There are a few counts of this clonotype. The chain links TRBV29-1 to TRBJ2-5; possibly TRBD1 or TRBD2 for D (5 bases each). V was trimmed by 1 base and J by 9 bases, leaving 24 bases between them. Germline V gene lookup returns CDR1 SQVTM and CDR2 ANQGSEA. This CDR3 is 16 amino acids long. The CDR3 region is CSVEVGASNIVPAQYF. The DNA for the CDR3 is TGCAGCGTTGAAGTAGGGGCTAGCAACATAGTTCCGGCCCAGTACTTC.

This chain links TRBV25-1 with TRBJ2-1; the match to TRBD2 covers 10 bases. Germline CDR1 and CDR2: MGHDK and SYGVNS. Trimming cost V 1 base and J 4 bases; bases outside gene matches: 4. The CDR3 length is 16 residues. The CDR3 reads CASSEFQTSGYNEQFF. In DNA form, the CDR3 reads TGTGCCAGCAGTGAATTCCAGACTAGCGGGTACAATGAGCAGTTCTTC.

This chain uses TRBV12-5 with TRBJ1-2, with TRBD1 as a possible D gene (5 bases). Deletions cut 6 bases from V and 5 bases from J, with 13 bases between. CDR1 is LGHNT, CDR2 FRNRAP, per germline. This CDR3 has 13 residues. CDR3 in DNA: TGTGCTAGTGGCGCAAAATCAGGGTATGGCTACACCTTC. Translated, it gives CASGAKSGYGYTF.

The chain is built from TRBV7-9 and TRBJ1-2; D not resolved. The V and J ends lost 1 base and 5 bases respectively, with 11 bases between them. The CDR3 is 14 amino acids. The germline CDR1 and CDR2 sequences are SEHNR and FQNEAQ (reference sequence). CDR3 DNA: TGTGCCAGCAGCTTAGAACGACCCGATTATGGCTACACCTTC. Its translation: CASSLERPDYGYTF.

The V gene is TRBV18, the J gene TRBJ2-3; 7 bases agree with TRBD1. Germline V gene data show CDR1 as KGHSH and CDR2 as LQKENI. V dropped 3 bases and J dropped 2; count of bases not matched to a gene: 11. The CDR3 is 17 residues long. The CDR3 loop is CASSPSGTAIPTDTQYF. Written as DNA, the CDR3 is TGTGCCAGCTCACCTTCGGGGACAGCGATTCCCACAGATACGCAGTATTTT.

The J gene is TRBJ1-2, the V gene TRBV3-1; D perhaps matches TRBD1 (6 bases). The ends were cut back, 1 base at V and 4 bases at J, with 19 bases in the middle. Germline V lookup: CDR1 LGHDT, CDR2 YNNKEL (reference sequence). This CDR3 is built from 17 residues. CDR3 sequence: CASSQALTRGVGYGYTF. In nucleotides, the CDR3 is TGTGCCAGCAGCCAAGCTCTGACCAGGGGAGTGGGCTATGGCTACACCTTC.

This chain connects TRBV6-5 to TRBJ2-3; 8 bases line up with TRBD1. The CDR3 sequence is 11 residues long. J lost 9 bases, V lost 8 bases, and 4 bases had no gene match. Germline-derived CDR1 and CDR2 are MNHEY and SVGAGI. The CDR3 DNA follows: TGTGCCAGCGGTGGACAGGGCACGCAGTATTTT. Its protein product is CASGGQGTQYF.

This clonotype was seen a handful of times. This chain connects TRBV15 to TRBJ1-2; 9 bases agree with TRBD1. The V gene's germline CDR1 is LNHNV and CDR2 YYDKDF (reference sequence). The CDR3 loop spans 16 amino acids. J lost 1 base, V lost 5 bases, and 8 bases had no gene match. The CDR3 protein is CATSPPPGQGNYGYTF. CDR3 bases: TGTGCCACCAGCCCCCCCCCGGGACAGGGTAACTATGGCTACACCTTC. The full variable domain, rest sourced from reference TRBV15 and TRBJ1-2, is DAMVIQNPRYQVTQFGKPVTLSCSQTLNHNVMYWYQQKSSQAPKLLFHYYDKDFNNEADTPDNFQSRRPNTSFCFLDIRSPGLGDTAMYLCATSPPPGQGNYGYTFGSGTRLTVV.

This clonotype came up a few times. The CDR3 DNA reads TGTGCCAGCAGCCCCCCCCCCAGCGTTGATACGCAGTATTTT. Translated: CASSPPPSVDTQYF. This chain links TRBV7-9 with TRBJ2-3; D is ambiguous. Trimming cost V 5 bases and J 6 bases, with 15 bases left between them. This CDR3 contains 14 residues. Germline CDR1 is SEHNR and CDR2 is FQNEAQ (reference sequence).

The chain has TRBV7-3 and TRBJ1-2; TRBD1 aligns across 9 bases. V lost 5 bases to trimming and J lost 4 bases; unmatched junction nucleotides: 11. From germline, CDR1 is SGHTA and CDR2 FQGTGA. CDR3 length equals 16 residues. CDR3 DNA: TGTGCCAGCAGCCCGGACGGTACAGGGGGCACCTATGGCTACACCTTC. The encoded protein is CASSPDGTGGTYGYTF.

In its sample, this clonotype was seen a few times. J is TRBJ2-5 and V is TRBV9, with 7 nucleotides matching TRBD2. The V gene end was trimmed by 3 bases and the J gene end by 4 bases; junction bases not matched to a gene: 6. This CDR3 is 14 amino acids long. The germline V gene encodes CDR1 SGDLS and CDR2 YYNGEE. The CDR3 region is CASSGSGGRETQYF. In DNA, the CDR3 is TGTGCCAGCAGCGGGTCGGGAGGTCGAGAGACCCAGTACTTC.